These 4 T cell receptor beta chains were all obtained from the same sample, sequenced in a study of T cell repertoires in cytomegalovirus infection. One entry per CDR3 protein results from TCRdb running MiXCR on the reads. Among fewer than 1,000,000 distinct CDR3 sequences listed, roughly 31% were seen once. No cognate antigen is known for these TCRs. Sequencing was performed on cultured CD8+ T cells from PBMCs, taken from culture after CMV antigen stimulation. Every receptor here comes from a human donor in good health (CMV status not recorded). Some clones in this sample may be carry-over from other donors' samples.

This rearrangement joins TRBV4-2 to TRBJ2-1; 8 bases are shared with TRBD2. Germline V gene data show CDR1 as LGHNA and CDR2 as YNFKEQ. This CDR3 is 18 amino acids long. Losses at the gene ends were 4 bases for V and 5 bases for J; bases not matched to a gene: 16. The CDR3 here is CASSLLARGSGDDNEQFF. The CDR3 DNA is TGTGCCAGCAGCCTTCTCGCACGGGGTAGCGGGGATGACAATGAGCAGTTCTTC.

This clonotype came up many times. The chain combines TRBV7-2 with TRBJ1-6; a weak D match, TRBD1 (6 bases). Germline V lookup: CDR1 SGHTA, CDR2 FQGNSA. The CDR3 contains 15 residues. With 5 bases removed from V and 3 bases from J, the gap between germline ends came to 11 bases. Here the CDR3 DNA reads TGTGCCAGCAGCCCAGGGGCCAGCTATAATTCACCCCTCCACTTT. Its translation is CASSPGASYNSPLHF.

V gene TRBV7-9 combines with J gene TRBJ1-1, with 7 bases aligning to TRBD1. The CDR3 loop spans 16 amino acids. V trimming: 2 bases; J trimming: 7 bases; junction bases outside the gene matches: 13. From germline, CDR1 is SEHNR and CDR2 FQNEAQ (reference sequence). The CDR3 DNA sequence: TGTGCCAGCAGCTTATCCCGCCGAAGACAGGGAAGTGAAGCTTTCTTT. This translates into CASSLSRRRQGSEAFF.

The V and J genes are TRBV5-1 and TRBJ2-1; 7 bases fit TRBD1. There are 15 residues in the CDR3. Germline CDR1 is SGHRS and CDR2 is YFSETQ. V shed 0 bases, J shed 5 bases, and the junction held 5 bases outside the gene matches. The CDR3 DNA sequence: TGCGCCAGCAGCTTGGCCGCGCAGGGGGACAATGAGCAGTTCTTC. Translation gives CASSLAAQGDNEQFF.